Shown below are 13 T cell receptor beta chains from a single sample sequenced in a study of blood T cell repertoires in COVID-19. Only in-frame clones appear in the TCRdb table, and some are missing; sequencing was by immunoSEQ multiplex PCR. The data hold approximately 15,000 clones, with less than 90% observed a single time. The sequenced sample was peripheral blood. All receptors derive from a man between 60 and 75 years old with acute or convalescent COVID-19.

This clone appeared once. At one boundary the junction diverges from the germline segment, which might be a read error. The V call is TRBV5-4, the J call TRBJ2-3; TRBD2 aligns across 10 bases. Looked up from germline, CDR1 is SGHNT and CDR2 is YYREEE (reference sequence). The CDR3 spans 15 residues. The CDR3 spells CASTLTSGSTDTQYF. The CDR3 bases are TGTGCCAGCACCTTGACTAGCGGGAGCACAGATACGCAGTATTTT. The variable domain in full, with the rest retrieved from reference TRBV5-4 and TRBJ2-3, is ETGVTQSPTHLIKTRGQQVTLRCSSQSGHNTVSWYQQALGQGPQFIFQYYREEENGRGNFPPRFSGLQFPNYSSELNVNALELDDSALYLCASTLTSGSTDTQYFGPGTRLTVL.

The gene calls are TRBV6-4 and TRBJ2-2, with 7 positions matching TRBD1. The length of the CDR3 is 13 residues. Germline V gene data show CDR1 as MRHNA and CDR2 as SNTAGT. The V segment lost 5 bases and the J segment 5 bases; nucleotides outside the gene matches: 2. The CDR3 region is CASSPQGTGELFF. The CDR3 DNA sequence: TGTGCCAGCAGTCCACAGGGGACCGGGGAGCTGTTTTTT.

In DNA, the CDR3 is TGCGCCAGCAGCCCCTTTTATGGTTCGGGAGATACGCAGTATTTT. This codes for CASSPFYGSGDTQYF. The rearrangement links TRBV5-1 to TRBJ2-3; D gene uncertain. V gave up 4 bases and J gave up 5 bases, with 17 bases separating them. CDR3 length: 15 residues. CDR1 SGHRS and CDR2 YFSETQ come from the germline V gene.

The chain is built from TRBV2 and TRBJ1-5; maybe TRBD1 (5 bases). The CDR3 runs 15 residues. Germline CDR1 SNHLY, CDR2 FYNNEI. V was cut by 2 bases and J by 4 bases, with 12 bases left in between. CDR3 loop: CASSERGRANQPQHF. CDR3 in DNA: TGTGCCAGCAGTGAAAGGGGCCGAGCAAATCAGCCCCAGCATTTT.

This clone was counted a single time. The rearrangement uses TRBV6-5 and TRBJ2-7; 7 nucleotides match TRBD1. Germline CDR1 and CDR2: MNHEY and SVGAGI. The CDR3 extends over 15 amino acids. The J segment lost 0 bases and the V segment lost 2 bases, leaving 4 bases of the junction unmatched. The CDR3 loop is CASSYRGQFSYEQYF. DNA of the CDR3: TGTGCCAGCAGTTACAGGGGGCAGTTCTCCTACGAGCAGTACTTC.

The V and J genes are TRBV11-2 and TRBJ2-1, with D possibly matching TRBD1 (6 bases). V shed 5 bases and J shed 0 bases, with 11 bases lying between them. The CDR3 contains 15 residues. CDR1 and CDR2 from the germline V gene are SGHAT and FQNNGV. The CDR3 reads CASSPDRSSYNEQFF. The CDR3 DNA is TGTGCCAGCAGCCCCGACAGGAGCTCCTACAATGAGCAGTTCTTC.

The chain recombines TRBV29-1 with TRBJ2-1; 11 bases agree with TRBD2. CDR3 length: 15 amino acids. V was pared by 5 bases and J by 5 bases, with 8 bases of the junction left unmatched. CDR1 is SQVTM and CDR2 is ANQGSEA in the germline V gene. The CDR3 DNA reads TGCAGCGTTAAGTCCGGGACTAGCGGTAACAATGAGCAGTTCTTC. Protein: CSVKSGTSGNNEQFF.

The chain carries TRBV18 and TRBJ1-1; the D gene is possibly TRBD1 (5 bases). CDR3 length equals 14 residues. V lost 2 bases and J 3 bases, leaving 10 bases between the germline ends. The germline V gene encodes CDR1 KGHSH and CDR2 LQKENI. The CDR3 loop reads CASSPGIRDTEAFF. In DNA, the CDR3 is TGTGCCAGCTCACCAGGGATCAGGGACACTGAAGCTTTCTTT. The full variable domain, in which reference TRBV18 and TRBJ1-1 provide the parts outside the CDR3, is NAGVMQNPRHLVRRRGQEARLRCSPMKGHSHVYWYRQLPEEGLKFMVYLQKENIIDESGMPKERFSAEFPKEGPSILRIQQVVRGDSAAYFCASSPGIRDTEAFFGQGTRLTVV.

This CDR3 reads CASSQGPQTVTGELFF. CDR3 coding DNA: TGTGCCAGCAGCCAAGGCCCCCAGACAGTCACCGGGGAGCTGTTTTTT. This chain links TRBV3-1 (or the pseudogene TRBV3-2) with TRBJ2-2; a possible D gene is TRBD1 (5 bases). The germline V gene encodes CDR1 LGHDT and CDR2 YNNKEL (reference sequence). V dropped 1 base and J dropped 4 bases, with 13 bases sitting between them. This CDR3 has 16 amino acids.

This chain uses TRBV15 with TRBJ1-2; D is perhaps TRBD1 (6 bases). V was trimmed by 4 bases and J by 4 bases, leaving 10 bases between them. The CDR3 extends over 13 amino acids. Germline CDR1 LNHNV, CDR2 YYDKDF (reference sequence). CDR3 nucleotides: TGTGCCACCAGCACAGGGGCATCCTATGGCTACACCTTC. It translates to CATSTGASYGYTF.

V usage is TRBV28 and J usage is TRBJ2-7; 9 nucleotides agree with TRBD1. Looked up from germline, CDR1 is MDHEN and CDR2 is SYDVKM. This CDR3 comprises 15 residues. Germline trimming cut 2 bases from V and 9 bases from J; bases unmatched to any gene: 11. CDR3 in amino acids: CASSLPGQGKAGQYF. As DNA, the CDR3 is TGTGCCAGCAGTTTACCTGGACAGGGGAAAGCCGGGCAGTACTTC.

J is TRBJ2-7 and V is TRBV6-5, with no clear D. V was shortened by 8 bases and J by 6 bases, with 17 bases between the two germline ends. This CDR3 has 13 residues. Germline loops: CDR1 MNHEY, CDR2 SVGAGI. The chain's CDR3 is CASRLNIPSEQYF. As DNA, the CDR3 is TGTGCCAGCCGTTTGAACATACCCTCCGAGCAGTACTTC.

V usage is TRBV7-3 and J usage is TRBJ2-3, with 8 bases that match TRBD2. The CDR3 runs to 14 residues. Trimming at V came to 5 bases and at J to 3 bases, leaving 4 bases not matched to a gene. Germline CDR1 reads SGHTA; CDR2 reads FQGTGA. In DNA form, the CDR3 reads TGTGCCAGCAGCACCTCTAGCGGGACAGATACGCAGTATTTT. It specifies CASSTSSGTDTQYF.